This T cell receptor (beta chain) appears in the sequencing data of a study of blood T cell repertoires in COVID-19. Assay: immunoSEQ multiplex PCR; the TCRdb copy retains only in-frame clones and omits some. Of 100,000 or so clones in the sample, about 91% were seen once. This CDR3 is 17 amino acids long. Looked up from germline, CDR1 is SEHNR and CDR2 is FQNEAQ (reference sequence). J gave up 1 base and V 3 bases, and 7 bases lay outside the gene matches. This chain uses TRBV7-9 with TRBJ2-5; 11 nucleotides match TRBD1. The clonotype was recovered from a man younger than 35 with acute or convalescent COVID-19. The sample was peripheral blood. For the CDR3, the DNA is TGTGCCAGCAGCTTCGCGACGGGGACAGGGGGCCAAGAGACCCAGTACTTC. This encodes CASSFATGTGGQETQYF.